This T cell receptor (beta chain) was retrieved from a study of blood T cell repertoires in COVID-19. Overall study: The cDNA or gDNA used as material had been derived from T cells, B-cell-depleted T cells, or PBMCs.

The assay was immunoSEQ multiplex PCR, and TCRdb's table has in-frame clones only and misses some. The sample records hundreds of thousands of clones, 80% to 90% being singletons. Germline-derived CDR1 and CDR2 are LGHDT and YNNKEL (reference sequence). The CDR3 runs 14 residues. V was trimmed by 3 bases and J by 0 bases, leaving 5 bases between them. This clone was counted a single time. The source material was peripheral blood. This receptor was identified in a woman aged 70 to 79 with COVID-19, enrolled during active disease. The J gene is TRBJ1-4, the V gene TRBV3-1 (or the pseudogene TRBV3-2); D remains unclear. The CDR3 bases are TGTGCCAGCAGCCATCACTCAACTAATGAAAAACTGTTTTTT. Its translation is CASSHHSTNEKLFF.